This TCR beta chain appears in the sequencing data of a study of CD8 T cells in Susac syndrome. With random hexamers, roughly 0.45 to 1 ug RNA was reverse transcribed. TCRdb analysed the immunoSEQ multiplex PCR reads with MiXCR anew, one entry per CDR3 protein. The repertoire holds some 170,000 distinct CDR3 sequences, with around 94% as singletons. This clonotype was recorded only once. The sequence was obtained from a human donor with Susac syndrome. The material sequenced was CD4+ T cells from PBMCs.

CDR3 residues: CASSPWGRLYYGYTF. CDR3 DNA sequence: TGTGCCAGCAGTCCGTGGGGCAGGTTGTACTATGGCTACACCTTC. The chain uses TRBV28 and TRBJ1-2; perhaps TRBD1 as D (5 bases). The CDR3 is made up of 15 amino acids. Deletions cut 5 bases from V and 3 bases from J, with 16 bases between. CDR1 is MDHEN, CDR2 SYDVKM, per germline.